The rows below give T cell receptor beta chains drawn from one sample of a study of cytomegalovirus exposure and HLA in healthy donors. Produced via immunoSEQ multiplex PCR; TCRdb's table is partial and in-frame only. There are fewer than 150,000 clones in the sample; 79% occur only once, and 6.5% to 8% lies in the top ten. What was sequenced was PBMCs. Receptor source: a middle-aged man in good health and CMV-seropositive. CDR3s include the opening cysteine and the closing phenylalanine or tryptophan. The D gene is left open where the match is weak. Size tells how often a clone was seen (once, few, many) or the class of an expanded clone, and some rows leave it out.

>-|-|TRBV11-2|TRBJ1-3
TGTGCCAGCAGCCTCACAGGGTATCTGGGTAACACCATATATTTT
CASSLTGYLGNTIYF
>-|TRBD1|TRBV28|TRBJ2-7
TGTGCCAGCAGACCAGGGGACAGGGGGCACTACGAGCAGTACTTC
CASRPGDRGHYEQYF
>-|-|TRBV28|TRBJ1-1
TGTGCCAGCAGTCCGGACTCTGAAGCTTTCTTT
CASSPDSEAFF
>-|TRBD1|TRBV5-1|TRBJ1-4
TGCGCCAGCAGCTTAGTAACCATCGGGACAGGGGATGAAAAACTGTTTTTT
CASSLVTIGTGDEKLFF
>-|-|TRBV30|TRBJ2-7
TGTGCCTGCCAACAGGGCTACGAGCAGTACTTC
CACQQGYEQYF
>-|TRBD1|TRBV19|TRBJ1-1
TGTGCCAGTAGACACAGGGGCGCTGAAGCTTTCTTT
CASRHRGAEAFF
>-|TRBD2|TRBV7-9|TRBJ2-5
TGTGCCAGCAGCACGGGACTAGCGGGCCCGGCCCAGTACTTC
CASSTGLAGPAQYF
>-|TRBD2|TRBV6-1|TRBJ2-7
TGTGCCAGCAGTGAAGTGGGGACTAGCGGGAACTACGAGCAGTACTTC
CASSEVGTSGNYEQYF
>-|TRBD2|TRBV10-1|TRBJ2-3
TGCGCCAGCAGCTTCGGTGCTAGCGGGAGTAGCACAGATACGCAGTATTTT
CASSFGASGSSTDTQYF
>once|-|TRBV6-5|TRBJ2-7
TGTGCCAGCATTTCCTCGGTGGGGGAGGCCTCCTACGAGCAGTACTTC
CASISSVGEASYEQYF
>-|-|TRBV19|TRBJ2-1
TGTGCCAGTAGTCCCGGGACTTCCTACAATGAGCAGTTCTTC
CASSPGTSYNEQFF
>-|TRBD2|TRBV27|TRBJ2-1
TGTGCCAGCAGTCCAGGGACTAGCGGGGACTACAATGAGCAGTTCTTC
CASSPGTSGDYNEQFF
>-|-|TRBV19|TRBJ2-7
TGTGCCAGTAGCCCCCAGGAAGAATGGAACGAGCAGTACTTC
CASSPQEEWNEQYF
>-|-|TRBV30|TRBJ1-2
TGTGCCTGGACCCTCCAGGGGCGGGGGGACTATGGCTACACCTTC
CAWTLQGRGDYGYTF
>once|TRBD2|TRBV7-8|TRBJ2-1
TGTGCCAGCAGCTCCATTGGAACGGGAGGGGTAGATGAGCAGTTCTTC
CASSSIGTGGVDEQFF
>-|-|TRBV4-1|TRBJ1-5
TGCGCCAGCAGCCAAGATCGGGTTCAGCCCCAGCATTTT
CASSQDRVQPQHF
>-|-|TRBV5-4|TRBJ2-3
TGTGCCAGCACCGTAACAGGAGGACTATGGGCCCCGGGAGATACGCAGTATTTT
CASTVTGGLWAPGDTQYF
>-|TRBD1|TRBV2|TRBJ2-1
TGTGCCAGCAGCCGGCGGTGGGCCAGGGGGCAAAATGAGCAGTTCTTC
CASSRRWARGQNEQFF
>once|TRBD1|TRBV5-4|TRBJ1-2
TGTGCCAGCAGCTTGGGGACAGGGGGCGGGGGCTACACCTTC
CASSLGTGGGGYTF
>-|TRBD2|TRBV4-1|TRBJ2-1
TGCGCCAGCAGCCCCGGACTAGCGGCTATCAATGAGCAGTTCTTC
CASSPGLAAINEQFF
>-|-|TRBV7-8|TRBJ1-1
TGTGCCAGCAGCTTAGCGTGGGGCGAGGGGGTGAACACTGAAGCTTTCTTT
CASSLAWGEGVNTEAFF
>-|-|TRBV14|TRBJ1-6
TGTGCCAGCAGCCGTCTAGGGGGTTACAATTCACCCCTCCACTTT
CASSRLGGYNSPLHF
>-|-|TRBV14|TRBJ1-6
TGTGCCAGCAGCCAAGAATCGGGGTATTCACCCCTCCACTTT
CASSQESGYSPLHF
>-|TRBD1|TRBV7-8|TRBJ2-3
TGTGCCAGCAGCTCGGACAGGGGCACAGATACGCAGTATTTT
CASSSDRGTDTQYF
>-|TRBD1|TRBV9|TRBJ1-2
TGTGCCAGCAGCGCCGAACTTAGGGACAGGGCAGGGATGGGCTACACCTTC
CASSAELRDRAGMGYTF
>-|TRBD1|TRBV11-2|TRBJ1-2
TGTGCCAGCAGCTTGGGCAGGGGGTTTGGCTACACCTTC
CASSLGRGFGYTF
>few|TRBD1|TRBV28|TRBJ2-7
TGTGCCAGCAGTCTGTTTGACAGGGCCCACGAGCAGTACTTC
CASSLFDRAHEQYF
>-|TRBD1|TRBV27|TRBJ1-2
TGTGCCAGCAGCCCAGGGGGCGACTATGGCTACACCTTC
CASSPGGDYGYTF
>few|-|TRBV19|TRBJ1-2
TGTGCCAGTAGAGGAGCGGGGGGAGGCTATGGCTACACCTTC
CASRGAGGGYGYTF
>-|-|TRBV28|TRBJ1-2
TGTGCCAGCAGGGGGAGCAGGAACTATGGCTACACCTTC
CASRGSRNYGYTF
>-|-|TRBV29-1|TRBJ2-5
TGCAGCGCCGCACGGTTATTGGAGACCCAGTACTTC
CSAARLLETQYF
>-|TRBD1|TRBV18|TRBJ1-1
TGTGCCAGCTCACGCACAGGGGCTGAGCGGAACACTGAAGCTTTCTTT
CASSRTGAERNTEAFF
>-|TRBD2|TRBV7-2|TRBJ2-3
TGTGCCAGCAAGAAAAGGGAGGCGGGGGGCACAGATACGCAGTATTTT
CASKKREAGGTDTQYF
>once|TRBD2|TRBV29-1|TRBJ2-7
TGCAGCGTTCCCCTCCTCACTAGCGGATCTTACGAGCAGTACTTC
CSVPLLTSGSYEQYF
>-|-|TRBV7-9|TRBJ1-1
TGTGCCAGCAGCTTATCCGGGTATAGAGCTTTCTTT
CASSLSGYRAFF
>-|-|TRBV6-1|TRBJ1-4
TGTGCCAGCACCAGGGCCGTTAATGAAAAACTGTTTTTT
CASTRAVNEKLFF
>-|-|TRBV5-5|TRBJ1-2
TGTGCCAGCAGCTACTTTACAGGGTCGGAGGGCTACACCTTC
CASSYFTGSEGYTF
>-|TRBD2|TRBV7-6|TRBJ2-3
TGTGCCAGCAGCTTAGAAGCGGGCACAAAACGGGGGGTCACAGATACGCAGTATTTT
CASSLEAGTKRGVTDTQYF
>-|TRBD1|TRBV7-9|TRBJ2-3
TGTGCCAGCAGCTTCTCAGGGGGCGCCGCAGATACGCAGTATTTT
CASSFSGGAADTQYF
>-|TRBD1|TRBV10-3|TRBJ1-2
TGTGCCATCACCGGGACAGGGGAGGGCTATGGCTACACCTTC
CAITGTGEGYGYTF
>-|-|TRBV19|TRBJ1-4
TGTGCCAGTAGTTACGGTTCAACTAATGAAAAACTGTTTTTT
CASSYGSTNEKLFF
>-|-|TRBV19|TRBJ2-3
TGTGCCAGTAGTATAGATCGAGGCGATCGCACAGATACGCAGTATTTT
CASSIDRGDRTDTQYF
>-|-|TRBV21-1|TRBJ2-1
TGTGCCAGCACCATGGAGAGACGCAGAAAGTTCTTC
CASTMERRRKFF
>-|-|TRBV5-6|TRBJ2-7
TGTGCCAGCAGCTTGGGTAGCAGCTCCTACGAGCAGTACTTC
CASSLGSSSYEQYF
>-|-|TRBV7-6|TRBJ2-7
TGTGCCAGCAGCTTGAACAGGGGGGGGTCCTACGAGCAGTACTTC
CASSLNRGGSYEQYF
>-|-|TRBV27|TRBJ1-5
TGTGCCAGCAGTGAGGCGCCGGGACAAGTTCTCTTTGGCAATCAGCCCCAGCATTTT
CASSEAPGQVLFGNQPQHF
>once|-|TRBV28|TRBJ2-1
TGTGCCACCCTAAGGCGGGACCACAATGAGCAGTTCTTC
CATLRRDHNEQFF
>-|TRBD2|TRBV19|TRBJ2-1
TGTGCCAGTAGTATAGAAGGACTAGCGGGGGAATTTAGCTCCTACAATGAGCAGTTCTTC
CASSIEGLAGEFSSYNEQFF
>-|-|TRBV19|TRBJ2-2
TGTGCCAGTAGTATTTGGCAGGGGACCGGGGAGCTGTTTTTT
CASSIWQGTGELFF
>once|TRBD1|TRBV6-5|TRBJ1-2
TGTGCCAGCAGTGCCGGGACAGTAGCCTATGGCTACACCTTC
CASSAGTVAYGYTF
>-|TRBD1|TRBV5-6|TRBJ2-5
TGTGCCAGCAGCTTGGTGACAGGGCGGGAGACCCAGTACTTC
CASSLVTGRETQYF
>-|-|TRBV5-4|TRBJ2-7
TGTGCCAGCAGCCTAGACTCCCCATCCTACGAGCAGTACTTC
CASSLDSPSYEQYF
>-|-|TRBV4-1|TRBJ2-1
TGCGCCAGCAGCCGGGTGACAGCTAGCTCCTACAATGAGCAGTTCTTC
CASSRVTASSYNEQFF
>-|TRBD2|TRBV6-1|TRBJ2-7
TGTGCCAGCAGTGGTGGACTAGCGGTTTCCTACGAGCAGTACTTC
CASSGGLAVSYEQYF
>-|-|TRBV20-1|TRBJ1-2
TGCAGTGCCTCGTCTAACTATGGCTACACCTTC
CSASSNYGYTF